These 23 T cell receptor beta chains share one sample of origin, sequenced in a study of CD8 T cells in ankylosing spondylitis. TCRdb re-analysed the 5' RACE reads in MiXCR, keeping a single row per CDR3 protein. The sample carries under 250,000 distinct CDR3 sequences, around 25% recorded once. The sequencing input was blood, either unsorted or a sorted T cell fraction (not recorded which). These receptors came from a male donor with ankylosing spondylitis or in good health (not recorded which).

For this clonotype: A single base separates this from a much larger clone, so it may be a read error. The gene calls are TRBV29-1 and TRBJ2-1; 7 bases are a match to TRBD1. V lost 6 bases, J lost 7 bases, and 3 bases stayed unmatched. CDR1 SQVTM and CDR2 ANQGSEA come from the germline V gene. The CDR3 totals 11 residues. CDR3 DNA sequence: TGCAGCGTAAAGACAGGGAATGAGCAGTTCTTC. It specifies CSVKTGNEQFF.

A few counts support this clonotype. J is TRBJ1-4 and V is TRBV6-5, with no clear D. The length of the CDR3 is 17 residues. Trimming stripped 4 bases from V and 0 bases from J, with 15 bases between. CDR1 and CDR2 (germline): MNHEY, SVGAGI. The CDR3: CASSSRGGIATNEKLFF. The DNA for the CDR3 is TGTGCCAGCAGTTCCCGCGGAGGCATTGCAACTAATGAAAAACTGTTTTTT.

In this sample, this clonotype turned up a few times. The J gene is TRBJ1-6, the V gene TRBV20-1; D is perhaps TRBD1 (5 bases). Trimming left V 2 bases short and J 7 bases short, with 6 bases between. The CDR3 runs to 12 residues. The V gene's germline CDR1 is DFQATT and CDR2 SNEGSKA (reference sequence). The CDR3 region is CSARQGNSPLHF. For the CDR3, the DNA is TGCAGTGCTAGACAGGGCAATTCACCCCTCCACTTT.

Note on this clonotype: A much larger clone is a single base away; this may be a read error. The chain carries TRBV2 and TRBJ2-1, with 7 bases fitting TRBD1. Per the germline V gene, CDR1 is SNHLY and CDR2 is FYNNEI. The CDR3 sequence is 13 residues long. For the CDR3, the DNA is TGTGCCAGCAGACAGACAGGGCCCAATGGGCAGTTCTTC. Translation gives CASRQTGPNGQFF.

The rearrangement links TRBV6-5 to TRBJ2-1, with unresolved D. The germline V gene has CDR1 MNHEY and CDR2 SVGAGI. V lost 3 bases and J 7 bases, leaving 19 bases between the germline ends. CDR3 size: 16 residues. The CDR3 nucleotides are TGTGCCAGCAGTTATCTGGGCTCGCTAGGTAGGAATGAGCAGTTCTTC. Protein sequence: CASSYLGSLGRNEQFF.

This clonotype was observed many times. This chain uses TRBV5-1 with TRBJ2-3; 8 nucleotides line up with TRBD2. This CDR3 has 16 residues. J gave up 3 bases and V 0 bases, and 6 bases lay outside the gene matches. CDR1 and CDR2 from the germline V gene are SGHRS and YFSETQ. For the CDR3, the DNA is TGCGCCAGCAGCTTGGAGATGGCGGGAGGAACAGATACGCAGTATTTT. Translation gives CASSLEMAGGTDTQYF. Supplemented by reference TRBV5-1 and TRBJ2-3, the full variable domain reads KAGVTQTPRYLIKTRGQQVTLSCSPISGHRSVSWYQQTPGQGLQFLFEYFSETQRNKGNFPGRFSGRQFSNSRSEMNVSTLELGDSALYLCASSLEMAGGTDTQYFGPGTRLTVL.

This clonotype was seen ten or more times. CDR3 sequence (DNA): TGCAGCGTTCGTCAGGGGGACAAGGGATCACCCCTCCACTTT. This translates into CSVRQGDKGSPLHF. The chain employs TRBV29-1 and TRBJ1-6; TRBD1 matches 7 bases. V lost 5 bases, J lost 10 bases, and 11 bases stayed unmatched. CDR1 and CDR2 from the germline V gene are SQVTM and ANQGSEA. The CDR3 extends over 14 amino acids.

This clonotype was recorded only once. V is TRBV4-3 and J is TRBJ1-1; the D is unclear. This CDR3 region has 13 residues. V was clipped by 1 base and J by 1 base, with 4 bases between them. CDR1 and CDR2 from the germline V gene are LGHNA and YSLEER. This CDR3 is CASSQVANTEAFF. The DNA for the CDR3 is TGCGCCAGCAGCCAAGTAGCGAACACTGAAGCTTTCTTT.

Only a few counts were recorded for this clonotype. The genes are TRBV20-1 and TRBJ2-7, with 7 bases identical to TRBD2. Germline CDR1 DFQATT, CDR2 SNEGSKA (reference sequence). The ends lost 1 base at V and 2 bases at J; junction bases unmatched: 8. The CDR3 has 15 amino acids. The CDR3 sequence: CSARVLRENTYEQYF. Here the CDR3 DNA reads TGCAGTGCTAGAGTCCTGCGGGAGAATACCTACGAGCAGTACTTC.

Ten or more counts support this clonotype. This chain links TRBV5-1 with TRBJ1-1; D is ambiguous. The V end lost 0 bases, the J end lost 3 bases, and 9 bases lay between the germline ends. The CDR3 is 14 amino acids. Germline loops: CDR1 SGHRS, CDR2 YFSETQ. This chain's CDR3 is CASSLVPSDTEAFF. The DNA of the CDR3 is TGCGCCAGCAGCTTGGTCCCCTCCGACACTGAAGCTTTCTTT.

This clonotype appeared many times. Written as DNA, the CDR3 is TGTGCCAGCAGCGTAGGGGTGGACAGGGTAATGACGCATGGCTACACCTTC. This sequence encodes CASSVGVDRVMTHGYTF. The V gene is TRBV9, the J gene TRBJ1-2, with 8 bases aligning to TRBD1. Trimming at V came to 0 bases and at J to 6 bases, leaving 13 bases not matched to a gene. In germline, CDR1 is SGDLS, CDR2 YYNGEE. This CDR3 spans 17 amino acids.

The CDR3 bases are TGCAGTGCCCGGGACAGCCGGACGAACACCGGGGAGCTGTTTTTT. Translated, it gives CSARDSRTNTGELFF. The chain is built from TRBV20-1 and TRBJ2-2; 7 bases agree with TRBD1. Trimming cost V 6 bases and J 0 bases; bases outside gene matches: 7. The CDR3 covers 15 residues. The germline CDR1 and CDR2 sequences are DFQATT and SNEGSKA (reference sequence).

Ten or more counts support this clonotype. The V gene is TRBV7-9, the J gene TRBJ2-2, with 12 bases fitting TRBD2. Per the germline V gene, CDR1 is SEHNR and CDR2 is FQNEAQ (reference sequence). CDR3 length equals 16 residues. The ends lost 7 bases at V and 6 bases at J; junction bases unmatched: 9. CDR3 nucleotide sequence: TGTGCCAGCACCCTGACTAGCGGGAGTTCCCCCGGGGAGCTGTTTTTT. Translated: CASTLTSGSSPGELFF. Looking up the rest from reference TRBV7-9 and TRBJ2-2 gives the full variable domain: DTGVSQNPRHKITKRGQNVTFRCDPISEHNRLYWYRQTLGQGPEFLTYFQNEAQLEKSRLLSDRFSAERPKGSFSTLEIQRTEQGDSAMYLCASTLTSGSSPGELFFGEGSRLTVL.

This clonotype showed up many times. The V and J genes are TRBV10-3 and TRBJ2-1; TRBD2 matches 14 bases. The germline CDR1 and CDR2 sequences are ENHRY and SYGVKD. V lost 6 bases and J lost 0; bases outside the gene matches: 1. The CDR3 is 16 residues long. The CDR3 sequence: CAIRGTSGSSYNEQFF. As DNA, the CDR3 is TGTGCCATCAGGGGGACTAGCGGGAGCTCCTACAATGAGCAGTTCTTC.

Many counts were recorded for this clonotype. The CDR3 sequence: CASSLGTHNQPQHF. CDR3 nucleotide sequence: TGTGCCAGCAGTTTAGGGACTCACAATCAGCCCCAGCATTTT. This chain uses TRBV12-3 or TRBV12-4 with TRBJ1-5; D gene uncertain. Trimming removed 1 base from V and 3 bases from J, with 7 bases in between. The CDR3 is made up of 14 amino acids.

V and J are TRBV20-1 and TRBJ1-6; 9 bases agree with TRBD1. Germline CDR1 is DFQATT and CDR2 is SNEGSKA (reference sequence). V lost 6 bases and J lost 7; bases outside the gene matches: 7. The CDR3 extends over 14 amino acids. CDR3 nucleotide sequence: TGCAGTGCCCTCGCGACAGGGGGAAATTCACCCCTCCACTTT. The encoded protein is CSALATGGNSPLHF.

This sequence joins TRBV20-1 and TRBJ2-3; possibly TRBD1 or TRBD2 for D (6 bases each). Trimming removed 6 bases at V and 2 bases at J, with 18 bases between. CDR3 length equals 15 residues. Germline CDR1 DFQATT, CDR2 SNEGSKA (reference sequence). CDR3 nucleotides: TGCAGTGCAAGGGGGACTTGGAGCACCACAGATACGCAGTATTTT. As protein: CSARGTWSTTDTQYF.

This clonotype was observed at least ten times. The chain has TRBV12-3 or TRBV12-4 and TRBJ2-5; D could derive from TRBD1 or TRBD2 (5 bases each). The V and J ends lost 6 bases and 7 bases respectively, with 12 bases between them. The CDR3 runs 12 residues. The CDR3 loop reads CASSQGALTQYF. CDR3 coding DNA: TGTGCCAGCAGCCAGGGAGCCCTGACCCAGTACTTC.

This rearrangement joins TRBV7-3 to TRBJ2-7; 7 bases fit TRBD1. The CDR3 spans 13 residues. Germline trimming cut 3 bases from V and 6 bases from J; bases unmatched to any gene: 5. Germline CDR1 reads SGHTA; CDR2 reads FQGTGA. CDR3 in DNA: TGTGCCAGCAGCTTTAGACAGGGCGGCGAGCAGTACTTC. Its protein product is CASSFRQGGEQYF.

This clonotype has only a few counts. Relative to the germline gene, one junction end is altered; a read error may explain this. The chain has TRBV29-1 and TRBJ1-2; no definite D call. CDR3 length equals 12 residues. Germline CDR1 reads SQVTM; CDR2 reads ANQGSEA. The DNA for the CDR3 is TGCAGCGTTGAAGGTCTCGAGGATGGCCACACCTTC. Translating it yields CSVEGLEDGHTF.

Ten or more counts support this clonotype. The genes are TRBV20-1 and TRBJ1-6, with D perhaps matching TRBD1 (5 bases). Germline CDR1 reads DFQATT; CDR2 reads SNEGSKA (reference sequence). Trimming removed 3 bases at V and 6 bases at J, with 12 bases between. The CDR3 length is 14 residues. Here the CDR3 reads CSARLGRTNSPLHF. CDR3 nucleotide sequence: TGCAGTGCTAGGTTGGGACGCACTAATTCACCCCTCCACTTT.

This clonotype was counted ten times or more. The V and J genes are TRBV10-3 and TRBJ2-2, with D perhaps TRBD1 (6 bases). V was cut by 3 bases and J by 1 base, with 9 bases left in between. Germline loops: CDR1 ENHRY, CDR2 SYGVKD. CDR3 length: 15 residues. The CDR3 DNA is TGTGCCATCAGTGAACCGACAGGGAACACCGGGGAGCTGTTTTTT. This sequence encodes CAISEPTGNTGELFF.

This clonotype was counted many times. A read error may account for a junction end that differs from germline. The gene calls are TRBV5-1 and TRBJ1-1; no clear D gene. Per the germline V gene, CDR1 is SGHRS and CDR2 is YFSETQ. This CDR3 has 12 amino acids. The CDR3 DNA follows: TGTGCCAGCTCACCACGCGGCACTGAAGCTTTCTTT. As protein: CASSPRGTEAFF.